The rows below give T cell receptor beta chains drawn from one sample of a study of chemoradiotherapy in HPV16-positive cancers. Assay: immunoSEQ multiplex PCR; the TCRdb copy retains only in-frame clones and omits some. The data show around 5,000 clones, roughly 90% seen once. Sequenced here: tumor tissue, sampled from a patient who underwent chemoradiotherapy. All receptors come from a human donor with HPV-associated anogenital cancer. Each CDR3 is given with its conserved first and last residue. Fields, in order: D gene, J gene, V gene, clone size, CDR3 protein, CDR3 DNA. D genes are given only for firm matches. Rows give clone size only sometimes, using once, few, many, or a class for an expanded clone.

d_gene: TRBD2; j_gene: TRBJ2-2; v_gene: TRBV28; abundance: .; CDR3aa: CASSFGGFTGELFF; CDR3nt: TGTGCCAGCAGTTTCGGGGGGTTCACCGGGGAGCTGTTTTTT
d_gene: .; j_gene: TRBJ1-3; v_gene: TRBV21-1; abundance: .; CDR3aa: CASRGLIQHARNTIYF; CDR3nt: TGTGCCAGCAGGGGGCTGATACAACACGCACGAAACACCATATATTTT
d_gene: TRBD1; j_gene: TRBJ1-4; v_gene: TRBV5-6; abundance: once; CDR3aa: CASSLPIVQGESNEKLFF; CDR3nt: TGTGCCAGCAGCTTGCCGATCGTACAGGGGGAAAGTAATGAAAAACTGTTTTTT
d_gene: .; j_gene: TRBJ1-5; v_gene: TRBV2; abundance: .; CDR3aa: CASSETGSNQPQHF; CDR3nt: TGTGCCAGCAGTGAAACCGGATCCAATCAGCCCCAGCATTTT
d_gene: TRBD1; j_gene: TRBJ2-1; v_gene: TRBV7-7; abundance: .; CDR3aa: CASSLMAGTGDYNEQFF; CDR3nt: TGTGCTAGCAGCTTAATGGCCGGGACAGGGGACTACAATGAGCAGTTCTTC
d_gene: .; j_gene: TRBJ2-3; v_gene: TRBV10-2; abundance: .; CDR3aa: CASSPSRDTQYF; CDR3nt: TGCGCCAGCAGTCCTAGCCGGGATACGCAGTATTTT
d_gene: .; j_gene: TRBJ2-3; v_gene: TRBV4-3; abundance: .; CDR3aa: CASSPTGGKVDTQYF; CDR3nt: TGCGCCAGCAGCCCCACGGGGGGCAAAGTTGATACGCAGTATTTT
d_gene: .; j_gene: TRBJ1-4; v_gene: TRBV2; abundance: .; CDR3aa: CASRGRGGTNEKLFF; CDR3nt: TGTGCCAGCCGGGGAAGGGGAGGAACTAATGAAAAACTGTTTTTT
d_gene: .; j_gene: TRBJ2-1; v_gene: TRBV19; abundance: .; CDR3aa: CASSIDRSGSYNEQFF; CDR3nt: TGTGCCAGTAGTATAGATCGGTCAGGGTCCTACAATGAGCAGTTCTTC
d_gene: .; j_gene: TRBJ2-7; v_gene: TRBV6-5; abundance: few; CDR3aa: CATRHDRPPYEQYF; CDR3nt: TGTGCCACCAGGCACGACAGGCCCCCCTACGAGCAGTACTTC
d_gene: TRBD2; j_gene: TRBJ2-3; v_gene: TRBV7-2; abundance: .; CDR3aa: CASSSTSGGAAATQYF; CDR3nt: TGTGCCAGCAGCTCTACTAGCGGGGGGGCCGCTGCTACGCAGTATTTT